This T cell receptor beta chain was recorded in a study of T cells in Graves' hyperthyroidism and ophthalmopathy (dated 2019 in TCRdb). Study-wide context: Peripheral blood was collected at initial diagnosis, before any treatment. To identify TCR V-J signatures that set the groups apart, the researchers used a discovery cohort of more than 95 patients, made up of under 50 with Graves' ophthalmopathy and about 55 with stable Graves' hyperthyroidism. Prospective prediction of ophthalmopathy was tested in an independent validation cohort of some 19 hyperthyroidism patients and 15 to 17 patients who later progressed to ophthalmopathy. For training and testing, the 100 or so patients in the discovery cohort were randomly divided in a 7:3 ratio. In about 6 Graves' hyperthyroidism patients, the study also compared T-cell repertoires from thyroid tissue with T-cell repertoires from blood. After sampling, hyperthyroidism patients received methimazole starting at 30 mg daily, and ophthalmopathy patients received high-dose intravenous methylprednisolone. The paper describes TCR Vbeta CDR3 sequencing of some 130 peripheral blood samples, made up of 43 ophthalmopathy patients, 70 to 80 hyperthyroidism patients and about 17 progressor patients.

In the ophthalmopathy patients, disease was moderately to severely active, with a Clinical Activity Score of 3 or more, a NOSPECS grade of 4 or more, and a duration of less than 3 months. Patients with uncontrolled infections, other autoimmune diseases, pregnancy or lactation were excluded. Diagnoses were established on the basis of clinical symptoms, serum thyroxine and TRAb, thyroid ultrasound, and orbital computed tomography. PBMCs were isolated from about 9.2 ml of fresh peripheral blood by Ficoll-Paque density gradient centrifugation. Trizol reagent was used to extract total RNA, and RNA quality was then checked on an Agilent 2100 Bioanalyzer. The TCR beta CDR3 regions were amplified from RNA transcripts. For the first round of RT-PCR on the TCR CDR3, the HTBI primer set was used together with the Qiagen OneStep RT-PCR kit. A second multiplex PCR round built the libraries, followed by size selection and purification. Sequencing of the libraries was done on an Illumina HiSeq2000 using paired-end 100 bp reads. Concerning the study's data processing: SOAPnuke was used to process the raw data, with reads discarded if the reads contained adapters or uncalled bases, had a mean Phred below 15, or lacked an exact constant-primer or identifier match. COPE v1.2.5 was used to merge high-quality paired reads, and clonotypes were defined as unique nucleotide sequences. MiTCR v1.1 was used to align clonotypes to the IMGT TRBV, TRBD and TRBJ reference segments. The analysis was restricted to V-J combinations with a frequency above 0.0001, which together covered about 99% of the repertoires. A TCS score was defined as the ratio of F50 (clonal expansion) to E x V (chaos), with BLOSUM62-based TCRdist applied between CDR3 peptides within each V-J. Welch's t-statistics and random forest reduced several hundred V-J features to roughly 13, which were used in a naive Bayes classifier (R e1071). TCRdb reanalyzed the raw reads on its own, using fastp at Q25 for trimming and MiXCR for clone calling, and kept in-frame beta chains. Each CDR3 protein appears once, grouped with its most common genes and DNA. TCRdb's processing, not the study's, gives the V and J calls here. A total of about half a million distinct CDR3 sequences appear in this sample, about 22% of them only once. The top ten hold under 55% of the sample.

Broad study findings and their caveats: During validation, the model predicted progression to ophthalmopathy a median of roughly six months ahead of onset, with more than 55% sensitivity and under 85% specificity. Blood samples also contained most of the expanded thyroid clonotypes (frequency above 0.001), which suggests that blood repertoires may reflect thyroid immune responses. No statistical method was used to fix the sample size in advance, and group allocation was not hidden from the investigators. A 13 V-J signature model separated ophthalmopathy from stable hyperthyroidism, with approximately 87% sensitivity and roughly 84% specificity in cross-validation and 80%/75% in testing.

This clonotype has at least ten counts. Its target antigen remains unknown. No base qualities exist here, and no much larger clone lies one base off it. Sequencing was done on a sample of blood. The TCR originated in a woman in her seventies with Graves' ophthalmopathy.

Here the CDR3 is given as CSAPGQRLTSGNYEQYF. The nucleotide sequence is given as TGCAGTGCTCCGGGACAGAGACTTACTAGCGGGAACTACGAGCAGTACTTC. The sequence joins TRBV20-1 to TRBJ2-7; TRBD2 agrees with 10 junctional bases. Here V drops 5 bases and J drops 3 bases, and the junction holds 16 bases not matched to any gene. There are 17 amino acids in the CDR3, from cysteine to phenylalanine inclusive. The DNA shown is the 51-base CDR3, in frame from base 1. Sequences DFQATT (CDR1) and SNEGSKA (CDR2) are obtained from the germline V gene (reference sequence).